The following is a TCR beta chain sequence with its context. The germline V gene encodes CDR1 SNHLY and CDR2 FYNNEI. Trimming stripped 3 bases from V and 4 bases from J, with 12 bases between. The CDR3 length is 15 residues. Amplification yielded TCR beta CDR3 regions, with RNA transcripts as the source. HTBI primers were employed in a first-round RT-PCR of the TCR CDR3. TCRdb re-derived calls from the multiplex PCR reads in MiXCR, one entry per CDR3 protein. Of 550,000 to 800,000 distinct CDR3 sequences listed, around 17% are singletons. The sample originates from a study of T cells in Graves' hyperthyroidism and ophthalmopathy.

The sample consisted of blood. This TCR derives from a man aged 18 to 30 with Graves' hyperthyroidism. The rearrangement links TRBV2 to TRBJ1-4; D ambiguous. The CDR3 spells CASSERSSFNEKLFF. CDR3 coding DNA: TGTGCCAGCAGTGAGAGGTCCAGCTTTAATGAAAAACTGTTTTTT.